Below, one T cell receptor (beta chain) is given with its context. This clonotype showed up many times. What this receptor recognizes is not known. No qualities accompany the bases; no much larger clone lies one base away. The data originate from a study of prognosis after radiotherapy for stage I lung cancer listed by TCRdb under 2021. For the study in its entirety: Between April 2018 and early 2019, some 20 patients with stage I NSCLC were enrolled in Nanjing, China. Enrolled patients comprised about 13 with newly diagnosed primary stage I lung tumors and roughly 5 with oligometastatic NSCLC after surgical resection of the primary tumor. Every patient was regarded as medically inoperable, because of comorbidities in around 12 cases and refusal of surgery in roughly seven cases. The cohort was made up of around 14 men and several women, with a median age of around 78 years and an age range of about 53 to 95 years. Roughly 12 patients had adenocarcinoma and seven had squamous cell carcinoma as the tumor histology. SBRT was delivered in 3 to 5 fractions with a biologically effective dose of at least 100 Gy, and image-guided IMRT or VMAT was used for delivery. SBRT was not combined with any concurrent therapy in any patient. Four of the 19 patients developed distant metastases after SBRT, at a median of around seven months; the other 15 showed no significant progression. Peripheral blood TCR beta repertoires were profiled in stage I NSCLC patients before and after stereotactic body radiotherapy, and the repertoires were related to distant failure. The study sequenced about 38 blood samples from approximately 20 patients, one before and one after SBRT per patient. Paper-wide results and their limitations: After SBRT, the number of unique TCR clones decreased (median roughly 10,000 before versus fewer than 7,500 after; Wilcoxon paired P=0.011). The study was limited by its small cohort and short follow-up, and the findings require independent validation. All reported P values were unadjusted for multiple comparisons. TRBV and TRBJ usage frequencies reportedly varied with metastasis status, involving two V genes at baseline and several V and two J genes after SBRT. Whether the expanded TCR clones were tumor-specific was not determined. Post-SBRT Shannon entropy and its change from baseline were lower in patients who developed distant metastases; baseline Shannon entropy was not associated with metastases.

Two rounds of multiplex PCR on genomic DNA were used to amplify the TCR beta CDR3 region. In the first PCR round, primers specific to each TRBV and TRBJ gene were used, and the primer sequences were filed in Chinese patent CN105087789A. The second PCR round used universal primers. The Roche High Pure PCR Template Preparation Kit was used to extract genomic DNA from the frozen PBMCs. Paired-end sequencing with 151 bp reads was performed on the libraries using an Illumina HiSeq 3000. The original pipeline was this. CutAdapt was used to remove raw reads lacking the multiplex PCR primer sequences. Using PEAR, the high-quality paired reads were merged into contigs. By aligning each contig to reference sequences, MiXCR assigned the TRB V, D and J gene segments to that contig. CDR3 sequences were clustered by base quality and sequence similarity to remove sequencing errors. Diversity was measured as Shannon entropy normalized by the natural log of productive TCR sequence number. One minus Shannon entropy divided by the natural log of the number of unique clonotypes was used as the definition of clonality. The Youden index of ROC curves was used to select progression-free survival cut-offs for repertoire metrics, and analyses were performed in R 3.5.3. TCRdb trimmed public reads at Q25 via fastp, called clones via MiXCR and kept in-frame beta chains. Each CDR3 protein gets just one entry, which takes the most common genes and DNA from the rows behind it. TCRdb's processing, not the authors' own work, is the source of the V and J calls. A total of approximately 35,000 distinct CDR3 sequences appear in this sample, 30% to 35% of them only once. The ten largest make up over 15% of the sample.

All patients had node-negative disease on CT and PET/CT, and none had a history of other malignancies or prior chemotherapy or radiotherapy. At each of two time points, 5 to 6 milliliters of peripheral venous blood were collected into EDTA tubes. Ficoll-Paque Plus density-gradient centrifugation was used to isolate PBMCs. Right after collection, samples were kept at -80 degrees C until analysis. The cysteine opens and the phenylalanine closes a CDR3 of 16 amino acids. Only the CDR3 DNA is retained, 48 bases long and in frame from the first base. In the germline V gene, CDR1 corresponds to SNHLY and CDR2 to FYNNEI. Unmatched junction bases come to 7, with V trimmed by 2 bases and J by 6 bases.

The TCR sequence derives from a donor over 45 with non-small cell lung cancer. Material: PBMCs, obtained before or after stereotactic body radiation therapy (not recorded which). The chain joins TRBV2 to TRBJ2-3, and 11 junctional nucleotides match TRBD2. The CDR3 protein sequence reads: CASSEFLAGGVDTQYF. DNA sequence: TGTGCCAGCAGTGAATTTCTAGCGGGAGGCGTGGATACGCAGTATTTT.